The clone carrying this T cell receptor (beta chain) was counted only a few times. The sample comes from a study of human T cells and chemical hapten exposure. Time point: patch test 2, 6 weeks after DPC sensitization. Treatment indicated: therapeutic diphenylcyclopropenone sensitization with weekly scalp DPC. Each patch-test visit's blood sample preceded patch application. The study's library attached unique molecular identifiers to single cDNA molecules. In the authors' methods: The median was about 89,000 TCRs per sample, ranging 23,224 to 690,600. TCRdb processed the RACE reads anew with MiXCR; each CDR3 protein has one entry. TCRdb, not the authors, supplied the V and J calls. Of 100,000 or so distinct CDR3 sequences detected, 8% to 13% appear once; the ten largest clones hold roughly 2%. CDR3 length: 17 residues. V dropped 2 bases and J dropped 0 bases, with 14 bases sitting between them.

This sequence joins TRBV12-3 or TRBV12-4 and TRBJ2-1, with a weak D call TRBD2 (6 bases). Sequences were derived from whole blood, sampled in connection with sensitization to the hapten diphenylcyclopropenone (DPC). The clonotype was recovered from a man between 35 and 55 years old with alopecia areata. Some clones in this sample may be carry-over from other donors' samples. The CDR3 nucleotides read TGTGCCAGCAGTTTACGGGGGAGAGTTGGCTCCTACAATGAGCAGTTCTTC. It codes for CASSLRGRVGSYNEQFF.